A selection of T cell receptor beta chains follows, all from one sample in a study of response to subunit inactivated influenza vaccine. MiXCR, applied by TCRdb to the RT-PCR reads, yields one record per CDR3 protein. The sample consists of 150,000 or so distinct CDR3 sequences, about a tenth of them appearing once. The sample was non-naive T cells sorted from PBMCs, taken roughly 47 days after vaccination. These TCRs come from a man aged 50 or older who received an inactivated influenza vaccine. The CDR3 runs from the conserved cysteine through the conserved F or W. D genes are given only for firm matches. Not all rows give a size; the values are once, few, many and, for expanded clones, a class.

>TRBV3-1|few|TRBJ2-4|-
CASSQRGNIQYF
TGTGCCAGCAGCCAACGGGGAAACATTCAGTACTTC
>TRBV5-1|many|TRBJ2-1|TRBD2
CASSLVGLAGGPYNEQFF
TGCGCCAGCAGCTTGGTTGGACTAGCGGGAGGCCCATACAATGAGCAGTTCTTC
>TRBV18|-|TRBJ2-7|-
CASSPVSYEQYF
TGTGCCAGCTCACCGGTCTCCTACGAGCAGTACTTC
>TRBV7-9|many|TRBJ2-2|-
CASSFYEGPNTGELFF
TGTGCCAGCAGCTTTTATGAAGGACCGAACACCGGGGAGCTGTTTTTT
>TRBV5-1|many|TRBJ2-1|-
CASSLGGPNEQFF
TGCGCCAGCAGCTTGGGGGGGCCGAATGAGCAGTTCTTC
>TRBV7-3|many|TRBJ2-1|-
CASSMELVTQNNEQFF
TGTGCCAGCAGCATGGAACTAGTTACTCAGAACAATGAGCAGTTCTTC
>TRBV4-1|few|TRBJ1-2|-
CASSQETVDNAKGIRGYTF
TGCGCCAGCAGCCAAGAAACCGTGGACAACGCAAAGGGGATTCGTGGCTACACCTTC
>TRBV12-5|-|TRBJ2-1|TRBD2
CASGHTGTKIYNEQFF
TGTGCTAGTGGACATACCGGGACTAAGATTTACAATGAGCAGTTCTTC
>TRBV7-6|few|TRBJ1-2|-
CASSLAEQQGGMSGYTF
TGTGCCAGCAGCTTAGCGGAACAACAGGGTGGCATGAGCGGCTACACCTTC
>TRBV19|few|TRBJ2-2|-
CASSVRSPGELFF
TGTGCCAGTAGTGTCCGGAGTCCCGGGGAGCTGTTTTTT
>TRBV12-3/TRBV12-4|-|TRBJ2-1|-
CASSQQGNEQFF
TGTGCCAGCAGTCAGCAGGGGAATGAGCAGTTCTTC
>TRBV9|-|TRBJ1-6|-
CASSVSGNNSPLHF
TGTGCCAGCAGCGTATCCGGGAATAATTCACCCCTCCACTTT
>TRBV7-2|few|TRBJ2-2|TRBD2
CASSIQPSGGAGELFF
TGTGCCAGCAGCATCCAACCTAGCGGGGGGGCCGGGGAGCTGTTTTTT
>TRBV20-1|many|TRBJ1-6|-
CSAKPLGETNSPLHF
TGCAGTGCCAAACCACTGGGGGAGACTAATTCACCCCTCCACTTT
>TRBV19|few|TRBJ2-2|-
CASSIATALNTGELFF
TGTGCCAGTAGTATTGCAACAGCCCTTAACACCGGGGAGCTGTTTTTT
>TRBV20-1|many|TRBJ1-2|-
CSARNPDLHGYTF
TGCAGTGCTAGAAACCCAGATTTACATGGCTACACCTTC
>TRBV7-2|many|TRBJ2-7|-
CASSLGQGWIYEQYF
TGTGCCAGCAGCTTAGGGCAGGGTTGGATCTACGAGCAGTACTTC
>TRBV11-2|many|TRBJ1-3|-
CASSFRGIPGNTIYF
TGTGCCAGCAGCTTCCGGGGGATCCCTGGAAACACCATATATTTT
>TRBV9|-|TRBJ2-7|-
CASSVDPQGTYEQYF
TGTGCCAGCAGCGTAGATCCCCAGGGCACCTACGAGCAGTACTTC
>TRBV9|-|TRBJ2-7|-
CASSVGSGTTDYEQYF
TGTGCCAGCAGCGTAGGATCTGGGACAACCGACTACGAGCAGTACTTC
>TRBV28|few|TRBJ1-4|-
CASSSESDPMGEKLFF
TGTGCCAGCAGTTCCGAGTCGGACCCCATGGGTGAAAAACTGTTTTTT
>TRBV5-1|few|TRBJ2-7|-
CASSLQTSRLYEQYF
TGCGCCAGCAGCCTACAGACTAGTAGGCTCTACGAGCAGTACTTC
>TRBV3-1|-|TRBJ2-7|TRBD1
CALSLAFSGGWTGYEQYF
TGTGCCCTCAGTTTAGCGTTTTCTGGGGGCTGGACAGGCTACGAGCAGTACTTC
>TRBV29-1|-|TRBJ2-2|-
CSVELGGVGTGELFF
TGCAGCGTTGAACTTGGAGGGGTCGGGACCGGGGAGCTGTTTTTT
>TRBV12-3/TRBV12-4|many|TRBJ2-7|-
CASSLGQTYEQYF
TGTGCCAGCAGTTTAGGACAGACCTACGAGCAGTACTTC
>TRBV5-6|-|TRBJ1-2|TRBD1
CASSNRGGYTF
TGTGCCAGCAGCAACAGGGGAGGCTACACCTTC
>TRBV20-1|-|TRBJ2-5|TRBD1
CSASGQARGETQYF
TGCAGTGCCTCGGGACAGGCCCGTGGAGAGACCCAGTACTTC
>TRBV20-1|-|TRBJ2-5|TRBD2
CSARDLLRREGGETQYF
TGCAGTGCTAGAGATCTGTTACGGCGGGAGGGCGGTGAGACCCAGTACTTC
>TRBV5-1|few|TRBJ1-3|-
CASSVRVLSSGNTIYF
TGCGCCAGCAGCGTCAGGGTCTTAAGCTCTGGAAACACCATATATTTT
>TRBV29-1|-|TRBJ2-5|-
CSVLTGGETQYF
TGCAGCGTGCTTACGGGCGGGGAGACCCAGTACTTC
>TRBV6-1|few|TRBJ2-2|TRBD1
CASSRETGASGGELFF
TGTGCCAGCAGTCGAGAAACAGGGGCAAGTGGCGGGGAGCTGTTTTTT
>TRBV12-3/TRBV12-4|few|TRBJ1-2|TRBD1
CASLTGGRGYTF
TGTGCCAGCCTCACAGGGGGCCGTGGCTACACCTTC
>TRBV20-1|few|TRBJ1-4|-
CSARDPTGRGEKLFF
TGCAGTGCTAGAGATCCGACAGGTCGGGGTGAAAAACTGTTTTTT
>TRBV6-5|many|TRBJ2-7|-
CASSYSDTSYEQYF
TGTGCCAGCAGTTACTCGGACACCTCCTACGAGCAGTACTTC
>TRBV20-1|many|TRBJ2-1|-
CSAREGLFTYNEQFF
TGCAGTGCTAGAGAGGGGCTTTTCACCTACAATGAGCAGTTCTTC
>TRBV20-1|-|TRBJ1-2|-
CSAQLMTANYDYTF
TGCAGTGCTCAGCTCATGACAGCTAACTATGACTACACCTTC
>TRBV11-2|-|TRBJ1-6|-
CASSSDSSRRNSPLHF
TGTGCCAGCAGCTCCGACAGTTCCAGAAGAAATTCACCCCTCCACTTT
>TRBV29-1|few|TRBJ1-1|-
CSGAPGLTNTEAFF
TGCAGCGGGGCTCCGGGACTAACGAACACTGAAGCTTTCTTT
>TRBV7-2|many|TRBJ2-1|-
CASSSGPRSFEQFF
TGTGCCAGCAGCTCGGGACCCAGAAGCTTTGAGCAGTTCTTC
>TRBV10-3|-|TRBJ1-1|TRBD1
CAIRGDRGSAEAFF
TGTGCCATCAGGGGGGACAGGGGTTCGGCTGAAGCTTTCTTT
>TRBV5-5|-|TRBJ2-7|-
CASSLNRDFYEQYF
TGTGCCAGCAGCTTGAACCGGGACTTCTACGAGCAGTACTTC
>TRBV5-1|few|TRBJ2-3|-
CASSLGGFTDTQYF
TGCGCCAGCAGCTTGGGAGGGTTCACAGATACGCAGTATTTT
>TRBV3-1|-|TRBJ1-1|-
CASSPYGIENTEAFF
TGTGCCAGCAGCCCGTATGGGATAGAGAACACTGAAGCTTTCTTT
>TRBV28|-|TRBJ2-3|TRBD2
CASSWPGGLSWEDTQYF
TGTGCCAGCAGTTGGCCGGGAGGGCTTTCGTGGGAAGATACGCAGTATTTT
>TRBV24-1|many|TRBJ2-2|TRBD2
CATSDRLAGGTGELFF
TGTGCCACCAGTGATCGACTAGCGGGCGGCACCGGGGAGCTGTTTTTT
>TRBV3-1|many|TRBJ2-5|TRBD2
CASSQGTTGETQYF
TGTGCCAGCAGCCAGGGGACTACGGGAGAGACCCAGTACTTC
>TRBV7-2|many|TRBJ2-7|-
CASSNSWRYEQYF
TGTGCCAGCAGCAACAGCTGGAGGTACGAGCAGTACTTC
>TRBV20-1|-|TRBJ2-2|TRBD2
CSARDLLAGGMGNTGELFF
TGCAGTGCTAGAGATTTACTAGCGGGGGGTATGGGGAACACCGGGGAGCTGTTTTTT
>TRBV5-4|-|TRBJ2-5|-
CASSLGVEQETQYF
TGTGCCAGCAGCCTTGGAGTGGAGCAAGAGACCCAGTACTTC
>TRBV12-3/TRBV12-4|-|TRBJ2-7|-
CASSFYIGKVHEQYF
TGTGCCAGCAGTTTTTACATTGGCAAAGTGCACGAGCAGTACTTC